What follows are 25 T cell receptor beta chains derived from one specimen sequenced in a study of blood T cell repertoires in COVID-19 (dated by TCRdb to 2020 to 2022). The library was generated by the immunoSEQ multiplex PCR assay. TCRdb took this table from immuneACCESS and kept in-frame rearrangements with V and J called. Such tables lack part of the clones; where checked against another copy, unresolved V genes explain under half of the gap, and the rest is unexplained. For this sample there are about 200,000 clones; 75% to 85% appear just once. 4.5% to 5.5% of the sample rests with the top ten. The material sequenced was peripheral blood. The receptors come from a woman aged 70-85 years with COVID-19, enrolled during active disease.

In nucleotides, the CDR3 is TGTGCCAGCAGCTCAGAGGGATACGCACTAGCGGGAGGTAGAGAGACCCAGTACTTC. Protein product: CASSSEGYALAGGRETQYF. This chain links TRBV7-2 with TRBJ2-5; TRBD2 matches 12 bases. Germline V gives CDR1 SGHTA, CDR2 FQGNSA. Trimming cost V 4 bases and J 4 bases; bases outside gene matches: 16. The CDR3 has 19 amino acids.

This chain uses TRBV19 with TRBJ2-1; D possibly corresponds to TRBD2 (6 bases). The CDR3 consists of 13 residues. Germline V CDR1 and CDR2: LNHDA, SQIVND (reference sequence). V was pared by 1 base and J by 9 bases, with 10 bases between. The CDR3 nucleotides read TGTGCCAGTAGTATAGGCGGGACGTCTGAGCAGTTCTTC. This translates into CASSIGGTSEQFF.

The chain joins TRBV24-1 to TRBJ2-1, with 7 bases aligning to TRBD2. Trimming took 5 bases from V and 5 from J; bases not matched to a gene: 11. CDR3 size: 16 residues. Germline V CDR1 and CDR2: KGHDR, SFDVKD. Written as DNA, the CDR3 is TGTGCCACCAGTGGGAAACGGGGAGGGCGGGACAATGAGCAGTTCTTC. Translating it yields CATSGKRGGRDNEQFF.

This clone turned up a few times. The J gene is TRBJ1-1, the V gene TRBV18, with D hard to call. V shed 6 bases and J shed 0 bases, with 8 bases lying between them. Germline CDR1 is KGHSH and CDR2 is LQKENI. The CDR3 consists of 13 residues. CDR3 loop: CASSPNLNTEAFF. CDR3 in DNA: TGTGCCAGCTCTCCCAATTTGAACACTGAAGCTTTCTTT.

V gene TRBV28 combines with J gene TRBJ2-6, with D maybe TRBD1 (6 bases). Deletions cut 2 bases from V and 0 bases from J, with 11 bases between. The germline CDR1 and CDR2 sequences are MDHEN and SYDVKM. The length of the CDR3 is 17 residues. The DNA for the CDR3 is TGTGCCAGCAGTTTAGGGGGCGGACTCTCTGGGGCCAACGTCCTGACTTTC. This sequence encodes CASSLGGGLSGANVLTF.

CDR3 sequence (DNA): TGCGCCAGCAGCCAACGGGATCCGGGACAGGGTATGAATTCACCCCTCCACTTT. Protein: CASSQRDPGQGMNSPLHF. The J gene is TRBJ1-6, the V gene TRBV4-1; 9 bases agree with TRBD1. The germline V gene has CDR1 MGHRA and CDR2 YSYEKL. The CDR3 contains 18 residues. Trimming at V came to 2 bases and at J to 7 bases, leaving 12 bases not matched to a gene.

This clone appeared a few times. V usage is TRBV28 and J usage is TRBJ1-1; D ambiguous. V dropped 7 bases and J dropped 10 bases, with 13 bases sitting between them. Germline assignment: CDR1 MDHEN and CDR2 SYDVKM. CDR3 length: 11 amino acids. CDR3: CASTHPSGAFF. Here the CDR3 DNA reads TGTGCCAGCACCCATCCTTCCGGAGCTTTCTTT.

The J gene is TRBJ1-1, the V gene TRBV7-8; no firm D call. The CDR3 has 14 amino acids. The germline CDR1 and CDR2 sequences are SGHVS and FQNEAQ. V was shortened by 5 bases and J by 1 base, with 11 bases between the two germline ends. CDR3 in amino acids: CASSLLSGNTEAFF. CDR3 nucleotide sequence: TGTGCCAGCAGCCTTCTCTCGGGGAACACTGAAGCTTTCTTT.

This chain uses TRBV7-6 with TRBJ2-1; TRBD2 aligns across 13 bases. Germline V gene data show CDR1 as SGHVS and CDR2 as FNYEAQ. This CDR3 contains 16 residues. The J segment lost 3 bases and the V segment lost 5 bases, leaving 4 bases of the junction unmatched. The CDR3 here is CASSGRLAGGYNEQFF. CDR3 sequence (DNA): TGTGCCAGCAGCGGCAGACTAGCGGGAGGCTACAATGAGCAGTTCTTC.

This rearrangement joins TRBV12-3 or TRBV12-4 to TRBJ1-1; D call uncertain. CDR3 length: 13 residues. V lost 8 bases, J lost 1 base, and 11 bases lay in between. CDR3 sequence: CASLRRGNTEAFF. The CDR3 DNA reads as TGTGCCAGCCTCCGACGAGGGAACACTGAAGCTTTCTTT.

Written as DNA, the CDR3 is TGTGCCAGTAGTATTGGGGGGGCCGCCCGGGGACAGCCCCAGCATTTT. It specifies CASSIGGAARGQPQHF. This sequence joins TRBV19 and TRBJ1-5; a weak D match, TRBD1 (6 bases). Trimming removed 3 bases from V and 7 bases from J, with 19 bases in between. CDR3 length: 16 amino acids. Germline V gene lookup returns CDR1 LNHDA and CDR2 SQIVND (reference sequence).

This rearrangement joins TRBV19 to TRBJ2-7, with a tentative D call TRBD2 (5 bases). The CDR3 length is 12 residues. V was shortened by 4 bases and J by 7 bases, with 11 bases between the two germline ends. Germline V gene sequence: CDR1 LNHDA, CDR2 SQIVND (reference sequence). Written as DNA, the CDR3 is TGTGCCAGTAGTAAACTAGTTGGGGAGCAGTACTTC. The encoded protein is CASSKLVGEQYF.

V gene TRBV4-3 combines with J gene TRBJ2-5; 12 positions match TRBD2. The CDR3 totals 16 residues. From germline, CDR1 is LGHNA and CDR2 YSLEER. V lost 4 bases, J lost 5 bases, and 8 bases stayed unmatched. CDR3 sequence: CASSLATSGGQETQYF. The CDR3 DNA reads TGCGCCAGCAGCCTAGCGACTAGCGGGGGCCAGGAGACCCAGTACTTC.

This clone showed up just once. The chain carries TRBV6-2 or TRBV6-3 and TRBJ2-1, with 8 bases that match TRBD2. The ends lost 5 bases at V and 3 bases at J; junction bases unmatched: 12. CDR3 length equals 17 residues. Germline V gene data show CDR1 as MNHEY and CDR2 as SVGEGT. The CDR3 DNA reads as TGTGCCAGCAGTCACCGAACGAAAGGGACTAGCTACAATGAGCAGTTCTTC. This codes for CASSHRTKGTSYNEQFF.

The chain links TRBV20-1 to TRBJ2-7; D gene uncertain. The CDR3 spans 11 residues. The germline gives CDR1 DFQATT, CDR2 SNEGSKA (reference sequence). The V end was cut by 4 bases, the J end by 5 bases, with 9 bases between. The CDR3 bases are TGCAGTGCTAAACCGGAGAACGAGCAGTACTTC. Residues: CSAKPENEQYF.

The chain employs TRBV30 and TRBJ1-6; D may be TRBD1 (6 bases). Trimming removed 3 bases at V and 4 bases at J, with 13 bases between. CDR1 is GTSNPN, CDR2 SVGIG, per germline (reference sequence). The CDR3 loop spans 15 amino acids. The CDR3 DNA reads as TGTGCCTGGAGACATCGGGACACATATAATTCACCCCTCCACTTT. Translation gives CAWRHRDTYNSPLHF.

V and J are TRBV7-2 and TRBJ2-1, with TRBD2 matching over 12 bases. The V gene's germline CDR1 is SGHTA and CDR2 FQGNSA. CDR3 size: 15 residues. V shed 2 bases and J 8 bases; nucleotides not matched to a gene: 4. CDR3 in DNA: TGTGCCAGCAGCTTAATGACTAGCGGGAGCCATGAGCAGTTCTTC. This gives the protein CASSLMTSGSHEQFF. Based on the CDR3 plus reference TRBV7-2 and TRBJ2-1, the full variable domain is GAGVSQSPSNKVTEKGKDVELRCDPISGHTALYWYRQSLGQGLEFLIYFQGNSAPDKSGLPSDRFSAERTGGSVSTLTIQRTQQEDSAVYLCASSLMTSGSHEQFFGPGTRLTVL.

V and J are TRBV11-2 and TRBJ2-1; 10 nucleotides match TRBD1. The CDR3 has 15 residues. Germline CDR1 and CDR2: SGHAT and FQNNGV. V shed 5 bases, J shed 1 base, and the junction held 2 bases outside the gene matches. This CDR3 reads CASSRTGGSYNEQFF. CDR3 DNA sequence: TGTGCCAGCAGCCGGACAGGGGGTTCCTACAATGAGCAGTTCTTC.

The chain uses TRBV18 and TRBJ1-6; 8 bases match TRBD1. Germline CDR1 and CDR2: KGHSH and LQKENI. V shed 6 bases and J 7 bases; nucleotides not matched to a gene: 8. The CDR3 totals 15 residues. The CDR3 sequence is CASSIGQGTNSPLHF. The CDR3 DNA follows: TGTGCCAGCTCTATCGGACAGGGCACCAATTCACCCCTCCACTTT.

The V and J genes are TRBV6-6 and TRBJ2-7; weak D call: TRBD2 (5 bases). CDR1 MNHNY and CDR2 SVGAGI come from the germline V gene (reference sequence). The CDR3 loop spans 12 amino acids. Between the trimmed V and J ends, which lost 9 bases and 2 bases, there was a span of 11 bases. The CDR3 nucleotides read TGTGCCAGTAGGACTCCTACCTACGAGCAGTACTTC. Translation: CASRTPTYEQYF.

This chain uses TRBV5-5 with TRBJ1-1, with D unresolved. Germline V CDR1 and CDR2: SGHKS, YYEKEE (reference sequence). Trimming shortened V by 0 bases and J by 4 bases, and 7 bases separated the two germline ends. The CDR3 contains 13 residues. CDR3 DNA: TGTGCCAGCAGCTTGGAGCGGGGCACTGAAGCTTTCTTT. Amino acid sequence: CASSLERGTEAFF.

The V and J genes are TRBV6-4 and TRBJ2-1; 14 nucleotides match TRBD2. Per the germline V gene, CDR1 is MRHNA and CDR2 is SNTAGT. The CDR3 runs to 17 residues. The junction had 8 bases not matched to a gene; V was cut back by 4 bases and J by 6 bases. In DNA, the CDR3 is TGTGCCAGCAGTGCTGGGACTAGCGGGAGCTTAGGCAATGAGCAGTTCTTC. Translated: CASSAGTSGSLGNEQFF.

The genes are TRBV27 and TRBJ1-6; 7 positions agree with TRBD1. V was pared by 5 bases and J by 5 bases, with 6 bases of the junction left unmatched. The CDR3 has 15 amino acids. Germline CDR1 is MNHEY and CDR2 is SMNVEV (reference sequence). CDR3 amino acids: CASSTGDGNNSPLHF. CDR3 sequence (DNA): TGTGCCAGCAGTACAGGGGACGGGAATAATTCACCCCTCCACTTT.

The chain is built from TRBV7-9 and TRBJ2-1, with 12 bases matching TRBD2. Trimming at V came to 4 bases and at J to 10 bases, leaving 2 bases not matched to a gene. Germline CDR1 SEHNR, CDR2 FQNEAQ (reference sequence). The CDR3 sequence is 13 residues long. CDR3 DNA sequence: TGTGCCAGCAGCTCGCTAGCGGGAGGGGAGCAGTTCTTC. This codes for CASSSLAGGEQFF.

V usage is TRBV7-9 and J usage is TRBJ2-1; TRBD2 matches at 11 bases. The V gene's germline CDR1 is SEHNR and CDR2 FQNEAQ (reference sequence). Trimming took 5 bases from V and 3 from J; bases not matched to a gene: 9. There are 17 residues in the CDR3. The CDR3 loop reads CASSAPKGLAVYNEQFF. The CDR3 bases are TGTGCCAGCAGCGCCCCGAAGGGACTAGCGGTCTACAATGAGCAGTTCTTC.